This TCR beta chain was captured by sequencing in a study of identical twins. Many counts were recorded for this clonotype. One entry per CDR3 protein, called by TCRdb with MiXCR from the 5' RACE reads. Of 700,000 or so distinct CDR3 sequences listed, 8.5% to 9% are singletons. Germline V gene sequence: CDR1 MNHEY, CDR2 SVGAGI. This CDR3 is 12 amino acids long. Trimming cost V 4 bases and J 9 bases, with 10 bases left between them. In addition, the sample was reused for a study of yellow fever vaccine responses in identical twins.

The receptor was isolated from a woman aged 18 to 35 in good health. Sequencing was done on a sample of PBMCs. The genes are TRBV6-5 and TRBJ2-1; no firm D call. Here the CDR3 DNA reads TGTGCCAGCAGTTCCATTTCCGGTGAGCAGTTCTTC. It codes for CASSSISGEQFF.